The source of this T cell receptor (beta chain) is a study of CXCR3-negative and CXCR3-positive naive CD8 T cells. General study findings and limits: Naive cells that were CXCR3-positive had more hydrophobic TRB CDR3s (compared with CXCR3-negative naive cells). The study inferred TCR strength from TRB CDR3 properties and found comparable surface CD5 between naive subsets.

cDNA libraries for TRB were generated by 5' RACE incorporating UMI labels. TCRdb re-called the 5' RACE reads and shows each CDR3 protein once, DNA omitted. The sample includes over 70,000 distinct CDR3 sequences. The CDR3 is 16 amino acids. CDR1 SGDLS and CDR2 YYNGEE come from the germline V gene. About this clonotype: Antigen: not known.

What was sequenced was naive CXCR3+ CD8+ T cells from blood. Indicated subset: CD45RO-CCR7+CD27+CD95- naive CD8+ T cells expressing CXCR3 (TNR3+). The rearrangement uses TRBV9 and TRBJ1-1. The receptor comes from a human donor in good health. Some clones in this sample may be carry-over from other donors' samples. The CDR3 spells CASSVSRGDMNTEAFF.